The present T cell receptor beta chain was sequenced within a study of T cell clonality in common variable immunodeficiency. A few counts support this clone. The CDR3 end falls 3 residues outside the read, so it is completed with the germline J gene. This CDR3 has 16 amino acids. V gave up 1 base and J gave up 3 bases, with 14 bases separating them. Germline CDR1 reads WSHSY; CDR2 reads SAAADI. TCRdb keeps only in-frame clones here, not all; method: immunoSEQ multiplex PCR. The sample presents some 30,000 clones, none singletons. This TCR derives from a person aged 18-70 years in good health. Sequencing was done on a sample of peripheral blood mononuclear cells. The gene calls are TRBV10-2 and TRBJ2-3; possible D gene TRBD1, 6 bases. The CDR3 region is CASSEFSTGITDTQYF. The sequenced CDR3 bases are TGCGCCAGCAGTGAGTTCAGCACAGGGATAACAGATACG.